A selection of T cell receptor beta chains follows, all from one sample in a study of CD8 T cells in Susac syndrome. Using its own MiXCR run on the immunoSEQ multiplex PCR reads, TCRdb lists one record per CDR3 protein. The sample lists under 90,000 distinct CDR3 sequences; 85% to 95% were seen once. The specimen sequenced was CD8+ T cells from PBMCs. The receptors were sampled from a human donor with Susac syndrome. Each CDR3 is given with its conserved first and last residue. D genes are given only for firm matches. Expanded clones are given a class, and other clones once, few, many or no size at all.

>TRBJ2-5|TRBV4-1|-|-
CASSQARSRGETQYF
TGCGCCAGCAGCCAAGCGAGGTCAAGGGGAGAGACCCAGTACTTC
>TRBJ2-3|TRBV6-5|-|-
CASSYGGTQYF
TGTGCCAGCAGTTACGGGGGTACGCAGTATTTT
>TRBJ2-2|TRBV29-1|TRBD2|-
CSGQSPASGKGGELFF
TGCAGCGGCCAGTCCCCTGCTAGCGGGAAGGGCGGGGAGCTGTTTTTT
>TRBJ2-5|TRBV6-2/TRBV6-3|TRBD2|-
CASSYGLAGGPGETQYF
TGTGCCAGCAGTTACGGGCTAGCGGGAGGGCCTGGAGAGACCCAGTACTTC
>TRBJ2-1|TRBV3-1|-|-
CASSQVPSSYNEQFF
TGTGCCAGCAGCCAAGTGCCTAGCTCCTACAATGAGCAGTTCTTC
>TRBJ1-5|TRBV12-3/TRBV12-4|-|-
CASSLVAGGNQPQHF
TGTGCCAGCAGTTTAGTCGCCGGGGGCAATCAGCCCCAGCATTTT
>TRBJ2-7|TRBV29-1|-|-
CSVVGGRYPYEQYF
TGCAGCGTCGTCGGAGGGAGGTACCCCTACGAGCAGTACTTC
>TRBJ2-1|TRBV24-1|-|-
CATSDLRQGSHNEQFF
TGTGCCACCAGTGATTTGCGTCAGGGTAGCCACAATGAGCAGTTCTTC
>TRBJ2-3|TRBV7-7|TRBD2|-
CASSLLADTDTQYF
TGTGCTAGCAGCTTACTAGCGGACACAGATACGCAGTATTTT
>TRBJ2-1|TRBV5-4|TRBD1|-
CASSSWDRGYEQFF
TGTGCCAGCAGCTCGTGGGACAGGGGGTATGAGCAGTTCTTC
>TRBJ2-7|TRBV4-1|-|-
CASSQGSGSYEQYF
TGCGCCAGCAGCCAAGGGAGCGGATCCTACGAGCAGTACTTC
>TRBJ2-1|TRBV4-1|-|-
CASSQDPYSYNEQFF
TGCGCCAGCAGCCAAGACCCATACTCCTACAATGAGCAGTTCTTC
>TRBJ2-7|TRBV11-3|-|-
CASSLWGDYEQYF
TGTGCCAGCAGCTTATGGGGGGACTACGAGCAGTACTTC
>TRBJ1-3|TRBV9|TRBD1|-
CASSYQGGISGNTIYF
TGTGCCAGCAGCTACCAGGGGGGAATTTCGGGAAACACCATATATTTT
>TRBJ2-1|TRBV12-3/TRBV12-4|-|-
CASSPMHNEQFF
TGTGCCAGCAGTCCTATGCACAATGAGCAGTTCTTC
>TRBJ1-1|TRBV5-6|-|once
CASSRRAVNTEAFF
TGTGCCAGCAGCCGGAGGGCAGTGAACACTGAAGCTTTCTTT
>TRBJ2-3|TRBV7-9|-|-
CASSPDLSTDTQYF
TGTGCCAGCAGCCCTGACTTATCCACAGATACGCAGTATTTT
>TRBJ2-5|TRBV7-2|TRBD1|-
CASSLDWTGLEETQYF
TGTGCCAGCAGCTTAGATTGGACAGGTTTGGAAGAGACCCAGTACTTC
>TRBJ1-1|TRBV27|-|-
CASSLGQLMNTEAFF
TGTGCCAGCAGTTTAGGACAGCTGATGAACACTGAAGCTTTCTTT
>TRBJ2-7|TRBV18|TRBD2|few
CASSPPSGGTYEQYF
TGTGCCAGCTCACCACCGAGCGGGGGCACCTACGAGCAGTACTTC
>TRBJ1-2|TRBV7-2|TRBD1|-
CASSGTGGYGYTF
TGTGCCAGCAGCGGGACAGGGGGCTATGGCTACACCTTC
>TRBJ2-3|TRBV11-2|-|once
CASSEFTDTQYF
TGTGCCAGCAGCGAATTTACCGATACGCAGTATTTT
>TRBJ2-1|TRBV7-3|-|-
CASSPLGGPNEQFF
TGTGCCAGCAGCCCCCTGGGAGGACCCAATGAGCAGTTCTTC
>TRBJ2-2|TRBV20-1|-|-
CSARAPGQDTGELFF
TGCAGTGCTAGAGCCCCGGGACAAGACACCGGGGAGCTGTTTTTT
>TRBJ2-2|TRBV27|-|-
CASTLGALTGELFF
TGTGCCAGTACCCTGGGAGCCCTCACCGGGGAGCTGTTTTTT
>TRBJ2-1|TRBV4-1|-|-
CASTHLVGFAYNEQFF
TGCGCCAGCACTCACCTCGTGGGATTCGCTTACAATGAGCAGTTCTTC
>TRBJ2-7|TRBV20-1|-|few
CSAPLGGSYEQYF
TGCAGTGCTCCTCTAGGCGGGTCCTACGAGCAGTACTTC
>TRBJ1-1|TRBV7-9|-|-
CASSLALGGWPEAFF
TGTGCCAGCAGCTTAGCGTTGGGGGGCTGGCCTGAAGCTTTCTTT
>TRBJ2-7|TRBV21-1|-|-
CASSKWFGTGLYEQYF
TGTGCCAGCAGCAAATGGTTCGGGACAGGACTCTACGAGCAGTACTTC
>TRBJ2-1|TRBV9|-|-
CASSGLPNEQFF
TGTGCCAGCAGCGGGCTGCCCAATGAGCAGTTCTTC
>TRBJ2-3|TRBV5-1|-|-
CASSLVSTDTQYF
TGCGCCAGCAGCTTGGTTAGCACAGATACGCAGTATTTT
>TRBJ2-1|TRBV9|TRBD2|-
CASSLGASGIHEQFF
TGTGCCAGCAGCCTTGGGGCTAGCGGGATTCATGAGCAGTTCTTC